The 4 T cell receptor beta chains reported below all come from one sample, sequenced in a study of blood T cell repertoires in COVID-19. Profiled with immunoSEQ multiplex PCR; TCRdb holds only in-frame clones, not every one. The sample shows nearly 350,000 clones, approximately 82% of them seen only once. The sample taken for sequencing was peripheral blood. Receptors were obtained from a young man with active or convalescent COVID-19.

The V call is TRBV19, the J call TRBJ1-6; the D gene is possibly TRBD1 (5 bases). This CDR3 has 15 amino acids. V dropped 4 bases and J dropped 9 bases, with 16 bases sitting between them. CDR1 and CDR2 from the germline V gene are LNHDA and SQIVND (reference sequence). CDR3 nucleotides: TGTGCCAGTAGTAACCGGGACTATCGGGTTTCACCCCTCCACTTT. It encodes CASSNRDYRVSPLHF.

The genes are TRBV9 and TRBJ2-1; 10 bases are shared with TRBD2. Losses at the gene ends were 0 bases for V and 6 bases for J; bases not matched to a gene: 3. The CDR3 has 15 residues. Germline V gives CDR1 SGDLS, CDR2 YYNGEE. CDR3 loop: CASSVELAGTNEQFF. CDR3 nucleotides: TGTGCCAGCAGCGTAGAACTAGCGGGGACCAATGAGCAGTTCTTC.

There are a few counts of this clone. The chain is built from TRBV7-2 and TRBJ1-4, with TRBD1 identical over 8 bases. The CDR3 runs 15 residues. CDR1 is SGHTA, CDR2 FQGNSA, per germline. J gave up 4 bases and V 3 bases, and 4 bases lay outside the gene matches. CDR3 sequence (DNA): TGTGCCAGCAGCTTCGTGGGACAGGTTAATGAAAAACTGTTTTTT. Encoded protein: CASSFVGQVNEKLFF.

The CDR3 DNA reads as TGTGCCAGCAGTTACTCAGGGAGATACTACGAGCAGTACTTC. Protein sequence: CASSYSGRYYEQYF. The genes are TRBV6-2 or TRBV6-3 and TRBJ2-7, with a possible D match to TRBD2 (5 bases). Looked up from germline, CDR1 is MNHEY and CDR2 is SVGEGT. This CDR3 has 14 amino acids. The V gene lost 0 bases and the J gene lost 3 bases, with 9 bases spanning the gap.